These 11 T cell receptor beta chains share one sample of origin, sequenced in a study of kidney transplant recipient with SARS-CoV-2 infection. MiXCR was run by TCRdb on the reads, yielding one entry per CDR3 protein. The top ten clones hold around 7.8% of a sample with approximately 250,000 distinct CDR3 sequences, around 28% of them seen once. This sample comprised a blood sample, obtained at baseline and between days 110 and 120 from a kidney transplant recipient. These receptors all stem from a young adult male patient who had COVID-19 and was a kidney transplant recipient. Part of the T cells may come from the graft donor.

This clonotype was counted many times. V gene TRBV20-1 combines with J gene TRBJ1-2; D gene uncertain. Between the trimmed V and J ends, which lost 2 bases and 4 bases, there was a span of 20 bases. The CDR3 loop spans 16 amino acids. Looked up from germline, CDR1 is DFQATT and CDR2 is SNEGSKA (reference sequence). The CDR3 DNA follows: TGCAGTGCTAGACAAGGGCTGTTTCGAAAGACCTATGGCTACACCTTC. It is translated as CSARQGLFRKTYGYTF.

Points on this clonotype: A single base separates this from a much larger clone, so it may be a read error. V gene TRBV19 combines with J gene TRBJ1-3; TRBD1 matches at 9 bases. This CDR3 has 15 residues. Germline CDR1 LNHDA, CDR2 SQIVND (reference sequence). The CDR3 DNA reads TGTGCCAGCAATACAGGGGGCCTCTCTGGAAACACCATGTATTTT. It yields the protein CASNTGGLSGNTMYF.

About this clonotype itself: A much larger clone is a single base away; this may be a read error. V gene TRBV2 combines with J gene TRBJ2-7; D gene uncertain. This CDR3 has 11 amino acids. Trimming stripped 6 bases from V and 8 bases from J, with 11 bases between. CDR1 SNHLY and CDR2 FYNNEI come from the germline V gene. The chain's CDR3 is CASRKGSKQYF. The CDR3 nucleotides are TGTGCCAGCAGGAAGGGAAGCAAGCAGTACTTC.

There are many counts of this clonotype. J is TRBJ1-6 and V is TRBV2; tentative D call: TRBD1 (5 bases). V shed 8 bases and J shed 7 bases, with 15 bases lying between them. Germline CDR1 reads SNHLY; CDR2 reads FYNNEI. This CDR3 region has 14 residues. Written as DNA, the CDR3 is TGTGCCAGCGGGGATTACAGACAGAATTCACCCCTCCACTTT. Amino acid sequence: CASGDYRQNSPLHF.

This clonotype was recorded many times. The CDR3 nucleotides read TGTGCCAGCTTCGACATCGTACCAGGAAAGACCTATGGCTACACCTTC. Its translation: CASFDIVPGKTYGYTF. The chain links TRBV5-4 to TRBJ1-2; D gene unclear. Between the trimmed V and J ends, which lost 7 bases and 4 bases, there was a span of 23 bases. CDR1 and CDR2 (germline): SGHNT, YYREEE (reference sequence). The length of the CDR3 is 16 residues.

The chain recombines TRBV2 with TRBJ2-5; D is undetermined. Per the germline V gene, CDR1 is SNHLY and CDR2 is FYNNEI. The V end lost 6 bases, the J end lost 0 bases, and 11 bases lay between the germline ends. This CDR3 contains 14 residues. The CDR3 here is CASRLEDDQETQYF. The DNA for the CDR3 is TGTGCCAGCAGACTTGAGGACGACCAAGAGACCCAGTACTTC. The variable domain in full, completed from reference TRBV2 and TRBJ2-5, reads EPEVTQTPSHQVTQMGQEVILRCVPISNHLYFYWYRQILGQKVEFLVSFYNNEISEKSEIFDDQFSVERPDGSNFTLKIRSTKLEDSAMYFCASRLEDDQETQYFGPGTRLLVL.

This clonotype has only a few counts. This chain connects TRBV7-8 to TRBJ1-2; D not resolved. This CDR3 is built from 17 residues. Per germline, CDR1 SGHVS and CDR2 FQNEAQ. The V end was cut by 5 bases, the J end by 4 bases, with 23 bases between. The CDR3 DNA reads TGTGCCAGCAGCGCATTAGGGTTTACCCGAAAGACCTATGGCTACACCTTC. Translating it yields CASSALGFTRKTYGYTF.

This clonotype has more than one count but fewer than ten. Its ends do not fully match the called genes, so a read error is possible. The chain joins TRBV5-4 to TRBJ1-2; D gene unclear. Germline CDR1 is SGHNT and CDR2 is YYREEE (reference sequence). The length of the CDR3 is 16 residues. In DNA, the CDR3 is TGTGCCGGCAGTCGATCCGTACCAGGAAAGACCTATGGCTACACCTTC. Translating gives CAGSRSVPGKTYGYTF.

In its sample, this clonotype was seen many times. The CDR3 sequence: CASSEVEGAAEYF. The DNA of the CDR3 is TGCGCCAGCAGCGAGGTCGAAGGGGCTGCGGAGTATTTT. The chain recombines TRBV5-1 with TRBJ2-3, with D possibly matching TRBD1 (5 bases). V was shortened by 4 bases and J by 13 bases, with 19 bases between the two germline ends. This CDR3 is 13 amino acids long. The germline gives CDR1 SGHRS, CDR2 YFSETQ.

Ten or more counts support this clonotype. The chain joins TRBV7-3 to TRBJ1-6; a possible D gene is TRBD1 (5 bases). Trimming removed 5 bases from V and 2 bases from J, with 10 bases in between. This CDR3 contains 15 residues. Germline V gene lookup returns CDR1 SGHTA and CDR2 FQGTGA. The CDR3 sequence: CASSMTGPYNSPLHF. The CDR3 region has the DNA TGTGCCAGCAGCATGACGGGACCCTATAATTCACCCCTCCACTTT. Complete variable domain (other parts from reference TRBV7-3 and TRBJ1-6): GAGVSQTPSNKVTEKGKYVELRCDPISGHTALYWYRQSLGQGPEFLIYFQGTGAADDSGLPNDRFFAVRPEGSVSTLKIQRTERGDSAVYLCASSMTGPYNSPLHFGNGTRLTVT.

Comment on this clonotype: One end of the junction is discordant with germline, which a read error may explain. This chain joins TRBV3-1 and TRBJ2-7; 9 bases align to TRBD1. This CDR3 region has 17 residues. Germline CDR1 LGHDT, CDR2 YNNKEL (reference sequence). CDR3 DNA sequence: TGTGCCAACAGCTCCGGGACAGGGTATCTTAGCTCCTACGAGCAGTACTTC. Translation: CANSSGTGYLSSYEQYF.